The clone carrying this T cell receptor beta chain was recorded at least ten times. The V and J ends lost 5 bases and 7 bases respectively, with 8 bases between them. Per the germline V gene, CDR1 is SGHAT and CDR2 is FQNNGV. The CDR3 contains 12 residues. This sample is part of a study of T-cell reconstitution after alpha-beta-depleted transplantation in children. Library preparation (for TCRbeta) was performed with unique molecular identifiers. MiXCR was run by TCRdb on the PCR reads, yielding one entry per CDR3 protein. This repertoire shows hundreds of thousands of distinct CDR3 sequences, roughly a tenth found once; its top ten account for approximately 4.1%.

The sequence was collected from a human donor who donated a stem cell graft to a child with acute myeloid leukemia. Sequenced here: PBMCs from the stem cell graft donor, sampled from the stem cell graft. The chain links TRBV11-2 to TRBJ1-4; D unresolved. The CDR3 loop is CASSPPSEKLFF. The CDR3 coding sequence is TGTGCCAGCAGCCCCCCCTCTGAAAAACTGTTTTTT.